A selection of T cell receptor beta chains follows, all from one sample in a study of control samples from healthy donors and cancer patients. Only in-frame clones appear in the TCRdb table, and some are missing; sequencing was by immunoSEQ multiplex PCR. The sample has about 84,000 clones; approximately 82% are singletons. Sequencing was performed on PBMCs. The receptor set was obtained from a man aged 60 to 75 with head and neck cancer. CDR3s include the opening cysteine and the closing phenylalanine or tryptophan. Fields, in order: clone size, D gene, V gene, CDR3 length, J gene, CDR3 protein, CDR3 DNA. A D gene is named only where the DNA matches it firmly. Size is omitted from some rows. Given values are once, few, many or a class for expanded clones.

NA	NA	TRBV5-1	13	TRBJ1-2	CASSLDGGGGYTF	TGCGCCAGCAGCTTGGATGGGGGCGGAGGCTACACCTTC
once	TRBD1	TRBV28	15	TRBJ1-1	CASSPPAGGGTEAFF	TGTGCCAGCAGTCCCCCTGCAGGGGGGGGGACTGAAGCTTTCTTT
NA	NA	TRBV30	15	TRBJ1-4	CAWREYTATNEKLFF	TGTGCCTGGAGGGAGTACACAGCAACTAATGAAAAACTGTTTTTT
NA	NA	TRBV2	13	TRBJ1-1	CASGVGVSTEAFF	TGTGCCAGCGGGGTAGGAGTGAGCACTGAAGCTTTCTTT
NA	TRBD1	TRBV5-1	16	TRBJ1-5	CASSLGTGDSNQPQHF	TGCGCCAGCAGCTTGGGGACAGGGGATAGCAATCAGCCCCAGCATTTT
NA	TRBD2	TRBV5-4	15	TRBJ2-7	CASSSATSGAYEQYF	TGTGCCAGCAGCTCGGCGACTAGCGGAGCCTACGAGCAGTACTTC
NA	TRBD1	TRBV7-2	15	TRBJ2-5	CASSPDRGSEETQYF	TGTGCCAGCAGCCCGGACAGGGGGTCCGAAGAGACCCAGTACTTC
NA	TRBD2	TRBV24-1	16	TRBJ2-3	CATSESGGRRADTQYF	TGTGCCACCAGTGAATCGGGCGGGAGGAGGGCCGATACGCAGTATTTT
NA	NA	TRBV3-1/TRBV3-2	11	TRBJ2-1	CATDSGRGQFF	TGTGCCACCGACAGCGGGCGCGGGCAGTTCTTC
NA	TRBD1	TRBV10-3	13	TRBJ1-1	CAISGTGDTEAFF	TGTGCCATCAGTGGGACAGGGGACACTGAAGCTTTCTTT
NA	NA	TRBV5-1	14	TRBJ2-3	CASSLNRRTDTQYF	TGCGCCAGCAGCTTGAACAGGCGTACAGATACGCAGTATTTT
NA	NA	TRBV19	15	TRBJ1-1	CASSPQLTENTEAFF	TGTGCCAGTAGTCCCCAACTCACGGAGAACACTGAAGCTTTCTTT
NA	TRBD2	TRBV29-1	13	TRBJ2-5	CSVHGGGPETQYF	TGCAGCGTTCATGGGGGAGGGCCTGAGACCCAGTACTTC
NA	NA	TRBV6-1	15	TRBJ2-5	CASSEALVAAETQYF	TGTGCCAGCAGTGAAGCGCTGGTAGCTGCTGAGACCCAGTACTTC
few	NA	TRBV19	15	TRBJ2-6	CASRVGLPGANVLTF	TGTGCCAGTAGGGTTGGGTTGCCTGGGGCCAACGTCCTGACTTTC
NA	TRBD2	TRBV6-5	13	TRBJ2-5	CASTSSGRETQYF	TGTGCCAGCACATCTAGCGGGAGGGAGACCCAGTACTTC
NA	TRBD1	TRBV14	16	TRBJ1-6	CASSPTWGTVNSPLHF	TGTGCCAGCAGCCCAACCTGGGGGACAGTGAATTCACCCCTCCACTTT